This is a list of T cell receptor beta chains from one sample in a study of beta chain features in type 1 diabetes. The data were produced by immunoSEQ multiplex PCR, yet TCRdb's version contains in-frame clones alone and is incomplete. The sample has hundreds of thousands of clones; more than 13% are singletons. Sequencing was done on a sample of naive CD4+ T cells from blood. The receptor source for this set is a man in his late teens or twenties with type 1 diabetes. Both conserved end residues are part of each CDR3. The order of the fields is CDR3 protein, CDR3 DNA, D gene, clone size, V gene, J gene. D genes are given only for firm matches. Expanded clones are given a class, and other clones once, few, many or no size at all.

CASSLKDRVLSPLHF	TGCGCCAGCAGCTTGAAAGACAGGGTTCTTTCACCCCTCCACTTT	TRBD1	NA	TRBV5-1	TRBJ1-6
CASSSRQNEQFF	TGTGCCAGCAGCTCTCGGCAGAATGAGCAGTTCTTC	NA	NA	TRBV5-4	TRBJ2-1
CASKAGDTQYF	TGTGCCAGCAAGGCAGGAGATACGCAGTATTTT	NA	few	TRBV2	TRBJ2-3
CASSSRNSQKKAFF	TGTGCCAGCAGTAGTCGCAACAGTCAAAAGAAAGCTTTCTTT	NA	NA	TRBV27	TRBJ1-1
CARTYGDSFSNQPQHF	TGTGCCAGGACTTACGGGGACAGTTTTAGCAATCAGCCCCAGCATTTT	NA	NA	TRBV21-1	TRBJ1-5
CAWRGTGELFF	TGTGCCTGGAGGGGCACCGGGGAGCTGTTTTTT	NA	few	TRBV30	TRBJ2-2
CAWSVRVGGDGYTF	TGTGCCTGGAGTGTACGGGTTGGAGGGGATGGCTACACCTTC	NA	few	TRBV30	TRBJ1-2
CATSDRANTGELFF	TGTGCCACTTCGGACAGGGCGAACACCGGGGAGCTGTTTTTT	TRBD1	few	TRBV9	TRBJ2-2
CASSLGHTEAFF	TGTGCCAGCAGTTTAGGTCACACTGAAGCTTTCTTT	NA	NA	TRBV28	TRBJ1-1
CASSLAVLSGSTGELFF	TGCGCCAGCAGCTTGGCCGTATTAAGCGGGTCCACCGGGGAGCTGTTTTTT	NA	NA	TRBV5-1	TRBJ2-2
CASRPLGGVNTEAFF	TGTGCCAGCAGGCCCCTCGGAGGGGTGAACACTGAAGCTTTCTTT	NA	NA	TRBV7-9	TRBJ1-1
CASSEVELAETQYF	TGTGCCAGCAGTGAAGTCGAACTCGCAGAGACCCAGTACTTC	NA	NA	TRBV6-1	TRBJ2-5
CAWRGPRRREQYF	TGTGCCTGGAGGGGACCGCGACGTCGGGAGCAGTACTTC	NA	few	TRBV30	TRBJ2-7
CASRFCRAGVYEQYF	TGTGCAAGTCGCTTTTGCAGAGCGGGAGTGTACGAGCAGTACTTC	NA	few	TRBV12-2	TRBJ2-7
CASSFHRQDTDTQYF	TGTGCCAGCAGCTTTCACAGACAGGACACAGATACGCAGTATTTT	NA	few	TRBV7-9	TRBJ2-3
CASSYSAGPSTGELFF	TGTGCCAGCAGTTACTCGGCGGGGCCCTCCACCGGGGAGCTGTTTTTT	NA	few	TRBV6-5	TRBJ2-2
CASSSTYEQYF	TGTGCCAGCAGCTCTACCTACGAGCAGTACTTC	NA	NA	TRBV7-2	TRBJ2-7
CASSTGTLQHF	TGTGCCAGCAGCACCGGGACCCTCCAGCATTTT	NA	few	TRBV7-2	TRBJ1-5
CASSRVERVETQYF	TGTGCCAGCAGCAGAGTGGAGCGCGTGGAGACCCAGTACTTC	NA	NA	TRBV5-4	TRBJ2-5
CSPGASDEQYF	TGCAGCCCCGGGGCCTCCGACGAGCAGTACTTC	NA	NA	TRBV20-1	TRBJ2-7
CASSYSSPEYTGELFF	TGTGCCAGCAGTTACTCGAGTCCCGAGTACACCGGGGAGCTGTTTTTT	NA	few	TRBV6-6	TRBJ2-2
CASSVQAETQYF	TGTGCCAGCAGTGTCCAGGCGGAGACCCAGTACTTC	NA	NA	TRBV2	TRBJ2-5
CASSLEAMNTEAFF	TGTGCCAGCAGCTTAGAGGCGATGAACACTGAAGCTTTCTTT	NA	few	TRBV7-9	TRBJ1-1
CASSLPGTSGPYNEQFF	TGCGCCAGCAGCTTGCCCGGAACTAGCGGTCCCTACAATGAGCAGTTCTTC	TRBD2	NA	TRBV5-1	TRBJ2-1
CASSTTLDYGYTF	TGTGCCAGTAGTACCACCCTTGACTATGGCTACACCTTC	NA	NA	TRBV19	TRBJ1-2
CAWSLRLNTEAFF	TGTGCCTGGAGTTTAAGGCTAAACACTGAAGCTTTCTTT	NA	NA	TRBV30	TRBJ1-1
CGSHRAGANTGELFF	TGTGGCTCACACCGGGCAGGGGCGAACACCGGGGAGCTGTTTTTT	NA	few	TRBV27	TRBJ2-2
CASSSGVYEQYF	TGTGCCAGTTCTAGCGGGGTCTACGAGCAGTACTTC	TRBD2	NA	TRBV2	TRBJ2-7
CASRIGISSYEQYF	TGTGCCAGCAGGATCGGTATAAGCTCCTACGAGCAGTACTTC	NA	NA	TRBV28	TRBJ2-7
CASSLWTSGRMEQFF	TGTGCCAGCAGCTTATGGACTAGCGGGAGGATGGAGCAGTTCTTC	TRBD2	few	TRBV7-2	TRBJ2-1
CASRATRARYEQYF	TGTGCCAGCAGGGCAACTAGAGCCCGCTACGAGCAGTACTTC	NA	NA	TRBV27	TRBJ2-7
CASRQGRRRNQPQHF	TGTGCCAGCAGACAGGGTCGGCGTCGGAATCAGCCCCAGCATTTT	NA	NA	TRBV28	TRBJ1-5
CSAPDSYEQYF	TGCAGTGCCCCGGACTCCTACGAGCAGTACTTC	NA	NA	TRBV20-1	TRBJ2-7
CASSPSPGERSQHF	TGTGCCAGCAGCCCTAGCCCCGGTGAGAGATCCCAGCATTTT	NA	NA	TRBV7-9	TRBJ1-5
CAWSFRGSYTF	TGTGCCTGGAGTTTCAGGGGGAGCTACACCTTC	TRBD1	NA	TRBV30	TRBJ1-2
CASSNPWDPGEQYF	TGCGCCAGCAGTAATCCTTGGGACCCGGGAGAGCAGTACTTC	NA	few	TRBV10-1	TRBJ2-7
CASSLSGLSYNEQFF	TGTGCCAGCAGCTTATCCGGGCTCTCCTACAATGAGCAGTTCTTC	NA	few	TRBV7-9	TRBJ2-1
CASSLQIDNEQFF	TGTGCCAGCAGCTTACAGATCGACAATGAGCAGTTCTTC	NA	NA	TRBV11-2	TRBJ2-1
CASSLNVLGQSYEQYF	TGTGCCAGCAGCTTAAATGTTCTGGGACAGTCCTACGAGCAGTACTTC	TRBD1	NA	TRBV11-3	TRBJ2-7
CASSSRREDWRRETQYF	TGTGCCAGCAGCTCCAGACGAGAAGACTGGAGGCGGGAGACCCAGTACTTC	NA	few	TRBV7-9	TRBJ2-5
CAWRVPSGTAYEQYF	TGTGCCTGGAGGGTACCCTCCGGGACAGCCTACGAGCAGTACTTC	TRBD1	few	TRBV30	TRBJ2-7
CASSLAPGQGAYEQYF	TGTGCCAGCAGCTTAGCTCCGGGACAGGGGGCTTACGAGCAGTACTTC	TRBD1	NA	TRBV7-2	TRBJ2-7
CASTPSTYGYTF	TGTGCCAGCACCCCAAGTACCTATGGCTACACCTTC	NA	few	TRBV7-9	TRBJ1-2
CASSLAGLADNEQFF	TGTGCCAGCAGCTTAGCGGGACTAGCGGACAATGAGCAGTTCTTC	TRBD2	NA	TRBV7-9	TRBJ2-1
CASMRVVGAEAFF	TGTGCCAGCATGAGGGTGGTGGGCGCTGAAGCTTTCTTT	NA	few	TRBV9	TRBJ1-1
CASNKGAGVQPQHF	TGTGCCAGTAACAAGGGGGCAGGGGTGCAGCCCCAGCATTTT	TRBD1	few	TRBV19	TRBJ1-5
CASRQGARETQYF	TGTGCCAGCAGACAGGGGGCGAGGGAGACCCAGTACTTC	TRBD1	NA	TRBV25-1	TRBJ2-5
CASSWAPGEQFF	TGTGCCAGCAGCTGGGCGCCGGGGGAGCAGTTCTTC	NA	NA	TRBV6-1	TRBJ2-1
CSVEGVSETGKVF	TGCAGCGTTGAAGGAGTAAGCGAGACAGGGAAGGTCTTC	TRBD1	NA	TRBV29-1	TRBJ2-1
CASSLKVGGQETQYF	TGTGCCAGCAGCTTGAAGGTTGGCGGGCAAGAGACCCAGTACTTC	NA	NA	TRBV5-4	TRBJ2-5
CASSQTGTSGANVLTF	TGCGCCAGCAGCCAGACAGGGACCTCTGGGGCCAACGTCCTGACTTTC	TRBD1	NA	TRBV5-1	TRBJ2-6
CASSPPDREETQYF	TGTGCCAGCAGTCCCCCGGACAGGGAAGAGACCCAGTACTTC	TRBD1	few	TRBV28	TRBJ2-5
CSVERGIAETQYF	TGCAGCGTTGAGAGAGGGATTGCGGAGACCCAGTACTTC	NA	NA	TRBV29-1	TRBJ2-5